This is a list of T cell receptor beta chains from one sample in a study of OX40 agonist ivuxolimab in advanced cancers. The table came from immunoSEQ multiplex PCR; TCRdb's copy has only in-frame clones and leaves some out. The sample lists about 100,000 clones, approximately 90% occurring once. Here the sequenced sample was CD4+ or CD8+ T cells sorted from blood, taken in a trial of the OX40 agonist ivuxolimab. Every receptor here comes from an adult with an advanced solid tumor such as melanoma, head and neck, liver or kidney cancer. The conserved cysteine and the conserved F or W are not part of the CDR3 here. Fields, in order: V gene, J gene, clone size, CDR3 protein. Only part of the rows carry a size: once, few, many, or a class if the clone is expanded.

>TRBV28|TRBJ2-7|.
ASTRDTYYEQY
>TRBV5-1|TRBJ2-2|.
ASSLVSGANTGELF
>TRBV4-2|TRBJ2-6|.
ASSQGTPGANVLT
>TRBV7-3|TRBJ1-1|.
ASSSQVGAEAF
>TRBV10-3|TRBJ2-3|.
AISETYRNTQY
>TRBV18|TRBJ1-5|.
ASSPQALSNQPQH
>TRBV4-2|TRBJ2-5|.
ASSRQETQY
>TRBV19|TRBJ1-2|.
ASSLQANYGYT
>TRBV18|TRBJ1-5|.
ASSPRDGNQPQH
>TRBV27|TRBJ1-2|once
ASKLAGGNYGYT
>TRBV4-2|TRBJ2-3|.
ASSQGLAGGISTDTQY
>TRBV7-8|TRBJ2-7|.
ASRRPGTGNEQY
>TRBV6-5|TRBJ2-3|.
ASSWRLSADTQY
>TRBV10-1|TRBJ2-7|.
ASSPTRGLAGQSSYEQY
>TRBV10-2|TRBJ1-3|.
ATWDRVKGNTIY
>TRBV6-6|TRBJ2-5|.
ASSGGFRVETQY
>TRBV5-4|TRBJ1-1|once
ASSSRDRGRNTEAF
>TRBV7-9|TRBJ1-4|.
ASSPQGAREKLF
>TRBV15|TRBJ2-5|once
ATSRMWETQY
>TRBV27|TRBJ1-4|.
ASSSKRASNEKLF
>TRBV11-2|TRBJ2-1|.
ASSPLAGQYNEQF
>TRBV9|TRBJ1-2|.
ASRGDRGPNYGYT
>TRBV5-4|.|.
ASSLSPETYEQY
>TRBV18|TRBJ2-7|.
ASSPRSGQGLYEQY
>TRBV11-2|TRBJ2-5|.
ASSLGQTGGETQY
>TRBV19|TRBJ1-4|.
ASSRERTGGNEKLF
>TRBV7-8|TRBJ2-5|few
ASSSGGLGTQY